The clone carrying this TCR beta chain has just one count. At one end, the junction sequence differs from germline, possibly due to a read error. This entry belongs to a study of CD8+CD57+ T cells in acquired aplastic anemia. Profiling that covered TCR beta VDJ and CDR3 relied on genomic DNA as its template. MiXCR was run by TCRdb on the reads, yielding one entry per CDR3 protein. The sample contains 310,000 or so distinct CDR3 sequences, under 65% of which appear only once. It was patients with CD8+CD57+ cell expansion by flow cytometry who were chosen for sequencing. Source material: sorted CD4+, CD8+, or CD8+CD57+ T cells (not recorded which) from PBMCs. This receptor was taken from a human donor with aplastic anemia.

CDR3 bases: TGTGCCAGCAGTGCTATCGACAGGGCCAACTCAACCCTCAACTTT. It encodes CASSAIDRANSTLNF. The chain carries TRBV2 and TRBJ1-6, with 7 positions matching TRBD1. Looked up from germline, CDR1 is SNHLY and CDR2 is FYNNEI. The CDR3 spans 15 residues.